This T cell receptor (beta chain) was captured in a study of control samples from healthy donors and cancer patients (dated by TCRdb to about 2020). The germline ends are 13 bases apart after V is trimmed by 0 bases and J by 2 bases. CDR1 SGHDT and CDR2 YYEEEE are derived from the germline V gene. The CDR3 holds 16 amino acids from the cysteine to the phenylalanine. Just CDR3 DNA is preserved here, 48 bases in frame from base 1. The library was generated by the immunoSEQ multiplex PCR assay. TCRdb limited this immuneACCESS table to in-frame rearrangements with V and J called. A share of clones is missing; checked studies link under half to unresolved V genes, and the rest is unexplained. In this sample the table shows some 200,000 clones, just under 95% of which occur a single time. Together, the top ten hold over 1.1% of the sample. Notes on this clone: It lacks a known antigen. Within one base of it there is no much larger clone, and no base qualities were kept.

The sample taken for sequencing was blood. This sequence uses TRBV5-6 and TRBJ2-3; a tentative D call is TRBD1 (5 bases match). This TCR derives from a man between 18 and 29 years old in good health. The nucleotide sequence reads TGTGCCAGCAGCTTGGTCAGGGAATGGCTCACAGATACGCAGTATTTT. This sequence encodes CASSLVREWLTDTQYF. With the portions outside the CDR3 filled from the reference TRBV5-6 and TRBJ2-3 genes, the complete variable region becomes DAGVTQSPTHLIKTRGQQVTLRCSPKSGHDTVSWYQQALGQGPQFIFQYYEEEERQRGNFPDRFSGHQFPNYSSELNVNALLLGDSALYLCASSLVREWLTDTQYFGPGTRLTVL.